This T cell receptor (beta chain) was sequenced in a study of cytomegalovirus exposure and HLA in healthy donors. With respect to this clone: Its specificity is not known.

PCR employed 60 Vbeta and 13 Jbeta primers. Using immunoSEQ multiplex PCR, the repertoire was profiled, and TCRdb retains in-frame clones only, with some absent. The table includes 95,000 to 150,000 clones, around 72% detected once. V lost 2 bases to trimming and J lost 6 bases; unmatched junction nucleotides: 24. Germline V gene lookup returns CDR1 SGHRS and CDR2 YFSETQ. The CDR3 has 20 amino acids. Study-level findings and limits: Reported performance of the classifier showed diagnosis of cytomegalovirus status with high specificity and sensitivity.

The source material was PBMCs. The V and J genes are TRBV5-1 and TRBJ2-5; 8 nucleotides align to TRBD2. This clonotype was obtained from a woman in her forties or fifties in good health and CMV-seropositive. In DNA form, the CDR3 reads TGCGCCAGCAGCTTTTCTCCCTTTTTGGGAAGCGGGAGCCCCCCAAAGACCCAGTACTTC. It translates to CASSFSPFLGSGSPPKTQYF.